This TCR beta chain stems from a study of Ad26.COV2.S vaccination and SARS-CoV-2 variants. As for the study in general: Donor was one of the participants in the Ad26.COV2.S arm of the COV1001 trial. The vaccine Ad26.COV2.S was put into the muscle once, or twice with 56 days between. Study-wide findings and caveats: Spike-specific TCR breadth ran higher among vaccine recipients than placebo recipients.

Only in-frame clones appear in the TCRdb table, and some are missing; sequencing was by immunoSEQ multiplex PCR. The table lists a few hundred thousand clones, roughly 90% of them singletons. Treatment noted: roughly 18 received Ad26.COV2.S at low or high dose, single or two shots; 5 received placebo; per-sample allocation not given. It was on day 63 after the first vaccine or placebo injection that samples were taken. An adult of 18-55 years in Boston served as donor. Remarks on this clone: Its antigen is undetermined.

The material sequenced was peripheral blood, taken in a trial of Ad26.COV2.S vaccine versus placebo. This clonotype was obtained from a person aged 18-65 years who received the Ad26.COV2.S COVID-19 vaccine or a placebo.

The CDR3 DNA follows: TGTGCCAGCAGCCATCGGGACAGAAAAGTAGAGCAGTACTTC. This translates into CASSHRDRKVEQYF. The rearrangement uses TRBV11-3 and TRBJ2-7; 7 bases map to TRBD1. The germline V gene encodes CDR1 SGHNT and CDR2 YENEEA. The CDR3 length is 14 residues. Trimming cost V 5 bases and J 7 bases; bases outside gene matches: 11.